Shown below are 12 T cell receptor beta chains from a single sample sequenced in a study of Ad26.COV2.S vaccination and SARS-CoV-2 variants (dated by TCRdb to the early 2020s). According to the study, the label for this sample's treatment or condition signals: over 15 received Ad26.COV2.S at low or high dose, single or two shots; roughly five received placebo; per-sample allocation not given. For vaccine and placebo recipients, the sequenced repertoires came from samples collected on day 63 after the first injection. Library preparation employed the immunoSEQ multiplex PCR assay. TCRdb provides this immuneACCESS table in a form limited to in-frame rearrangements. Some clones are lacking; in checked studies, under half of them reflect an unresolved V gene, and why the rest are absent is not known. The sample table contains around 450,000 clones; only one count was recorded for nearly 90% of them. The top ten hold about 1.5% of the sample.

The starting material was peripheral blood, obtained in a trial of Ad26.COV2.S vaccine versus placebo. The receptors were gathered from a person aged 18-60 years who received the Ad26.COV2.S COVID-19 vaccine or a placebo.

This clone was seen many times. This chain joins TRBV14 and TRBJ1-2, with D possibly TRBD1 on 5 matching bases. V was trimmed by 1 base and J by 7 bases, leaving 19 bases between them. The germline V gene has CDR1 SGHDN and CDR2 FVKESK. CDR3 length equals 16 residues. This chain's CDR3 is CASSQAVPGKYGGYTF. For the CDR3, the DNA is TGTGCCAGCAGCCAAGCCGTCCCAGGGAAGTACGGTGGCTACACCTTC.

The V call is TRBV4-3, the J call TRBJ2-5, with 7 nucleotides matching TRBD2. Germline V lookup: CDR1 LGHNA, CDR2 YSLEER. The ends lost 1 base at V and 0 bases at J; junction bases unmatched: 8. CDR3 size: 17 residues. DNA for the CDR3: TGCGCCAGCAGCCAAGGGCTAGGGCGGGGGAACCAAGAGACCCAGTACTTC. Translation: CASSQGLGRGNQETQYF.

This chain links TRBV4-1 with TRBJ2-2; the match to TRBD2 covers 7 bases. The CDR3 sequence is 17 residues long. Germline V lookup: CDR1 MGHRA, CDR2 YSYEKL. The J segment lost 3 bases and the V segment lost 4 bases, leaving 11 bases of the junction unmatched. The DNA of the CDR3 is TGCGCCAGCAGCCTCCTTGCGGGAGTATCTTACACCGGGGAGCTGTTTTTT. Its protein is CASSLLAGVSYTGELFF.

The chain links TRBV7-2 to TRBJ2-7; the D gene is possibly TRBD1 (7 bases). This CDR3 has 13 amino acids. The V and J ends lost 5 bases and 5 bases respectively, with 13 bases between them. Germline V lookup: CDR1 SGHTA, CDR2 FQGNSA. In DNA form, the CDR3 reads TGTGCCAGCAGCGAAGACAGGGAGGACGAGCAGTACTTC. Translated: CASSEDREDEQYF. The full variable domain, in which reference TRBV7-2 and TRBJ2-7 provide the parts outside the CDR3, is GAGVSQSPSNKVTEKGKDVELRCDPISGHTALYWYRQSLGQGLEFLIYFQGNSAPDKSGLPSDRFSAERTGGSVSTLTIQRTQQEDSAVYLCASSEDREDEQYFGPGTRLTVT.

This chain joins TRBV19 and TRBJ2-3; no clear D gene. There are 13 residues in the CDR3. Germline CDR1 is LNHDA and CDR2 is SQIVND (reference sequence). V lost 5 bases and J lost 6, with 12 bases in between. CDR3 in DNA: TGTGCCAGTAGTGGAGCTGGCTCCGATACGCAGTATTTT. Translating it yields CASSGAGSDTQYF.

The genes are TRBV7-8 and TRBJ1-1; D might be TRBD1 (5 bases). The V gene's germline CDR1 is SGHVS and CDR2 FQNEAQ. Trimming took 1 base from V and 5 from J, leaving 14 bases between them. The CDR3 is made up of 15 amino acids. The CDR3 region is CASSLGGWGGTEAFF. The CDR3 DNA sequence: TGTGCCAGCAGCTTAGGGGGTTGGGGGGGAACTGAAGCTTTCTTT.

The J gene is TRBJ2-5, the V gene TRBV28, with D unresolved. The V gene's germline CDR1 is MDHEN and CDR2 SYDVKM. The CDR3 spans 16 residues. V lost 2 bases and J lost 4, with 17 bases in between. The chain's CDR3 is CASSLGTYLQTETQYF. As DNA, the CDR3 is TGTGCCAGCAGTTTAGGCACTTACTTACAGACAGAGACCCAGTACTTC.

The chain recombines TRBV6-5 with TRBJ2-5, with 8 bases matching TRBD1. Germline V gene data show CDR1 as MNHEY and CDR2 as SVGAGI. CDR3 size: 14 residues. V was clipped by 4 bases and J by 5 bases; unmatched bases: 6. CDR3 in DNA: TGTGCCAGCAGTTGGGGGACAGGAGGGGAGACCCAGTACTTC. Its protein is CASSWGTGGETQYF.

In DNA, the CDR3 is TGTGCCACCAGTGATTCGGGCGCAGATACGCAGTATTTT. It specifies CATSDSGADTQYF. The chain recombines TRBV24-1 with TRBJ2-3; D is ambiguous. V lost 2 bases to trimming and J lost 4 bases, with 6 bases between them. Germline-derived CDR1 and CDR2 are KGHDR and SFDVKD. The CDR3 spans 13 residues.

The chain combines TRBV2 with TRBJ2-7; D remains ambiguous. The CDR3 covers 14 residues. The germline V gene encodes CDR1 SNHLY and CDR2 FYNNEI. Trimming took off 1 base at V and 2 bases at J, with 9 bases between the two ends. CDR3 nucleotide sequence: TGTGCCAGCAGTGAAGGTGGCAGGCCCTACGAGCAGTACTTC. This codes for CASSEGGRPYEQYF.

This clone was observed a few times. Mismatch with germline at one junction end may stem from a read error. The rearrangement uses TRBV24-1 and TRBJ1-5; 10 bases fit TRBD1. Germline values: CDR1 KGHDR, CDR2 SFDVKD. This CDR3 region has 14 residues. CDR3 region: CATSETGGNQPQHF. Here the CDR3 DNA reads TGTGCCACCAGCGAGACAGGGGGCAACCAGCCCCAGCATTTT.

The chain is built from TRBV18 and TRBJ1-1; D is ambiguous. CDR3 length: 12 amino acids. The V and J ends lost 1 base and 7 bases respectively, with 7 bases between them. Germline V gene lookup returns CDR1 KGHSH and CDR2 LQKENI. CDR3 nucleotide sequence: TGTGCCAGCTCACCACGGCTGGGTGAAGCTTTCTTT. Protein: CASSPRLGEAFF.